The rows below give T cell receptor beta chains drawn from one sample of a study of OX40 agonist ivuxolimab in advanced cancers. Sequencing used immunoSEQ multiplex PCR; TCRdb keeps in-frame clones, though not all of them. The table has about 69,000 clones, approximately 90% seen once. The specimen comprised CD4+ or CD8+ T cells sorted from blood, sampled in a trial of the OX40 agonist ivuxolimab. Receptors were obtained from an adult with an advanced solid tumor such as melanoma, head and neck, liver or kidney cancer. Both conserved end residues are trimmed from each CDR3. Size is omitted from some rows. Given values are once, few, many or a class for expanded clones.

clone_size: .; v_call: TRBV30; j_call: TRBJ2-5; cdr3_aa: AWSVREGRETQY
clone_size: .; v_call: TRBV6-6; j_call: TRBJ1-4; cdr3_aa: ASTSATNEKLF
clone_size: .; v_call: TRBV11-3; j_call: TRBJ1-2; cdr3_aa: ASSFFYQIGDYGYT
clone_size: .; v_call: TRBV2; j_call: TRBJ2-5; cdr3_aa: ASSDLATETQY
clone_size: .; v_call: TRBV5-4; j_call: TRBJ2-7; cdr3_aa: ASSLDGDPSYEQY
clone_size: .; v_call: TRBV19; j_call: TRBJ1-2; cdr3_aa: ARPCRTHYGYT
clone_size: .; v_call: TRBV5-1; j_call: TRBJ2-1; cdr3_aa: ASSLTSGRYNEQF
clone_size: .; v_call: TRBV5-1; j_call: TRBJ2-7; cdr3_aa: ASSLTSGYEQY
clone_size: once; v_call: TRBV7-9; j_call: TRBJ1-1; cdr3_aa: ASSLTGTLHGEAF
clone_size: .; v_call: TRBV11-1; j_call: TRBJ2-1; cdr3_aa: ASILGPTYNEQF
clone_size: once; v_call: TRBV2; j_call: TRBJ2-1; cdr3_aa: ASSEVRERHNEQF
clone_size: once; v_call: TRBV5-4; j_call: TRBJ2-7; cdr3_aa: ASSWDNYEQY
clone_size: .; v_call: TRBV19; j_call: TRBJ1-5; cdr3_aa: ASNRDRPDNQPQH
clone_size: .; v_call: TRBV19; j_call: TRBJ1-1; cdr3_aa: ASQTPLGGLNTEAF
clone_size: .; v_call: TRBV5-1; j_call: TRBJ2-5; cdr3_aa: ASSPSPAGVQETQY
clone_size: .; v_call: TRBV11-3; j_call: TRBJ1-1; cdr3_aa: ASSLARMNTEAF
clone_size: once; v_call: TRBV7-7; j_call: TRBJ1-1; cdr3_aa: ASSANRNTEAF
clone_size: .; v_call: TRBV29-1; j_call: TRBJ1-4; cdr3_aa: SVKTGGGEKLF
clone_size: .; v_call: TRBV27; j_call: TRBJ2-2; cdr3_aa: ASSKRERVTGELF
clone_size: .; v_call: TRBV7-2; j_call: TRBJ1-2; cdr3_aa: ASSLDRSGAYYGYT
clone_size: .; v_call: TRBV5-4; j_call: TRBJ2-1; cdr3_aa: ASRPASSYNEQF
clone_size: .; v_call: TRBV5-8; j_call: TRBJ1-2; cdr3_aa: ASSQGQINYGYT
clone_size: .; v_call: TRBV9; j_call: TRBJ2-1; cdr3_aa: ASSLIAGTYNEQF